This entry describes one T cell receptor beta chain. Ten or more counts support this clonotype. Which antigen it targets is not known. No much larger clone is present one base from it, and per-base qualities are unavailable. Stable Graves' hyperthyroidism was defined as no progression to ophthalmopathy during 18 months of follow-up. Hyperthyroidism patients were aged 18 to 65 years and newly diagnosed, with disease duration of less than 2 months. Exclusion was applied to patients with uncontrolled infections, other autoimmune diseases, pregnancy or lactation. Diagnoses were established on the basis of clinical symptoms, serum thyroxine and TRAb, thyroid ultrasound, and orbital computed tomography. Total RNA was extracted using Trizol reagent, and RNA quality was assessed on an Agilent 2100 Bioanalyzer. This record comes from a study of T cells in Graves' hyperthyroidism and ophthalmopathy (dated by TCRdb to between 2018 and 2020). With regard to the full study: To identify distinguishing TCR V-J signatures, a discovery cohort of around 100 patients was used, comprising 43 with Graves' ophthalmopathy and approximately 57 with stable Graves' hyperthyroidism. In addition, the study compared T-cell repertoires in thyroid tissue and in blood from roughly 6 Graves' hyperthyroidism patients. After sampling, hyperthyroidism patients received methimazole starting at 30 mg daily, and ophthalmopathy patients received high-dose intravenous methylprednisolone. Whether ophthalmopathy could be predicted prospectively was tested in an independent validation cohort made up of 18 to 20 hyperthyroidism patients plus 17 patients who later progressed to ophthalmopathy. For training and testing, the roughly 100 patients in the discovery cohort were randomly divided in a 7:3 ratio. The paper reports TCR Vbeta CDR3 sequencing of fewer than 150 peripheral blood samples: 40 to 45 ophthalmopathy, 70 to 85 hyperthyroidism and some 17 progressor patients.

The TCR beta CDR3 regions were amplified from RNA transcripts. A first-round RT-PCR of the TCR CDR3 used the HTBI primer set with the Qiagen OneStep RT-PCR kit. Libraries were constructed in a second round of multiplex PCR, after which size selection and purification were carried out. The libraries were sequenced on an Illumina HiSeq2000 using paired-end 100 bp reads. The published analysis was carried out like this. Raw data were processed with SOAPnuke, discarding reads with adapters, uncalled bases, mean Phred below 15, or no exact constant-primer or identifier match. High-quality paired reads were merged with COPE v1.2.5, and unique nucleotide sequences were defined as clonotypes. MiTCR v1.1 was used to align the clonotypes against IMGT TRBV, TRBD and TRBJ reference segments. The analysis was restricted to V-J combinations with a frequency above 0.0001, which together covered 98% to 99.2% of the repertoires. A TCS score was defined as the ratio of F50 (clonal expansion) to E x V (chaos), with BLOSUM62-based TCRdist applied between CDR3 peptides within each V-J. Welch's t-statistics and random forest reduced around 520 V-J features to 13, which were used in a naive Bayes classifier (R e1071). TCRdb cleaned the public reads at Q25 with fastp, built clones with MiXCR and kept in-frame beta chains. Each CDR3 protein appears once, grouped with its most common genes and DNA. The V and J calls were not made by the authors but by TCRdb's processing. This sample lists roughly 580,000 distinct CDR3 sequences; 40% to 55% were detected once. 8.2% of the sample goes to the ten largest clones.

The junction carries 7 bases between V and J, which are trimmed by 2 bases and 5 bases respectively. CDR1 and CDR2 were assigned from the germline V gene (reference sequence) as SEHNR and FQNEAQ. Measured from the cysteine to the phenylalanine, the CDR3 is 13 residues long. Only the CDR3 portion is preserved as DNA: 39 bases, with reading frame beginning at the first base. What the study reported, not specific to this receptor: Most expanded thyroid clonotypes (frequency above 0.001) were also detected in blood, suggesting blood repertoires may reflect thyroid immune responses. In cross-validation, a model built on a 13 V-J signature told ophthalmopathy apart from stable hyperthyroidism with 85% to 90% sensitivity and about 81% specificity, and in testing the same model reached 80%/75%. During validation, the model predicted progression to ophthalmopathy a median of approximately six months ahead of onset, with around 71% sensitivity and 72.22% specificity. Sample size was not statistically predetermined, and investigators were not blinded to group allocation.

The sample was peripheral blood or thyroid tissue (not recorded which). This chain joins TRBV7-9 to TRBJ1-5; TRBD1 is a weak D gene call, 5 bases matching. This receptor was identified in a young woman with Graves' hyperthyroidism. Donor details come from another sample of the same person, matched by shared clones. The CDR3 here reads CASSLKTDQPQHF. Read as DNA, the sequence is TGTGCCAGCAGCTTAAAGACAGATCAGCCCCAGCATTTT.